The 6 T cell receptor beta chains given below trace back to one sample, sequenced in a study of T cell responses to AZD1222 COVID-19 vaccine. Some clones are missing from TCRdb's copy, which holds only in-frame ones; the method was immunoSEQ multiplex PCR. The table has fewer than 200,000 clones, roughly nine tenths seen once; the top ten hold 1.5% to 2%. Here the sequenced sample was peripheral blood, taken on day 0 of AZD1222 vaccination. The receptors come from an adult in good health.

The CDR3 sequence is CASSSIVEAVRAGELFF. CDR3 in DNA: TGTGCCAGCAGCTCAATAGTGGAGGCTGTGAGGGCCGGGGAGCTGTTTTTT. The V and J genes are TRBV11-2 and TRBJ2-2; weak D call: TRBD2 (5 bases). From germline, CDR1 is SGHAT and CDR2 FQNNGV. The germline V and J ends were trimmed by 4 bases and 6 bases, with 21 bases remaining between them. This CDR3 comprises 17 residues.

This chain links TRBV10-1 with TRBJ2-1; D tentatively fits TRBD1 or TRBD2 (5 bases each). Germline V gene lookup returns CDR1 WNHNN and CDR2 SYGVQD (reference sequence). Trimming removed 3 bases from V and 8 bases from J, with 26 bases in between. The CDR3 spans 18 residues. The DNA of the CDR3 is TGCGCCAGCAGTGATCTCACCGGCGGGCAGGGTAGGGTTTATGAGCAGTTCTTC. It yields the protein CASSDLTGGQGRVYEQFF.

This chain joins TRBV2 and TRBJ1-2; D is uncertain. Looked up from germline, CDR1 is SNHLY and CDR2 is FYNNEI. Trimming took 4 bases from V and 1 from J, leaving 4 bases between them. This CDR3 spans 12 amino acids. The CDR3 loop is CASSGFNYGYTF. Written as DNA, the CDR3 is TGTGCCAGCAGTGGCTTTAACTATGGCTACACCTTC.

V gene TRBV30 combines with J gene TRBJ1-2, with 7 bases identical to TRBD1. CDR1 and CDR2 (germline): GTSNPN, SVGIG (reference sequence). V shed 1 base and J 7 bases; nucleotides not matched to a gene: 9. The CDR3 runs 14 residues. CDR3 amino acids: CAWSALKGASGYTF. In DNA, the CDR3 is TGTGCCTGGAGTGCACTAAAGGGGGCGAGTGGCTACACCTTC.

DNA for the CDR3: TGTGCCAGCAGCCGTCGGGGGCGGAACACTGAAGCTTTCTTT. This sequence encodes CASSRRGRNTEAFF. The gene calls are TRBV7-8 and TRBJ1-1; D perhaps matches TRBD1 (6 bases). The CDR3 has 14 amino acids. In germline, CDR1 is SGHVS, CDR2 FQNEAQ. Trimming took 5 bases from V and 1 from J, leaving 11 bases between them.

The chain couples TRBV9 to TRBJ1-4; 10 positions agree with TRBD1. Germline loops: CDR1 SGDLS, CDR2 YYNGEE. The CDR3 is 14 amino acids. The V and J ends lost 3 bases and 6 bases, in that order; junction bases with no gene match: 2. CDR3 protein: CASSAGTGDEKLFF. The CDR3 DNA reads TGTGCCAGCAGCGCCGGGACAGGGGATGAAAAACTGTTTTTT. Filled out from reference TRBV9 and TRBJ1-4, the complete variable domain reads DSGVTQTPKHLITATGQRVTLRCSPRSGDLSVYWYQQSLDQGLQFLIQYYNGEERAKGNILERFSAQQFPDLHSELNLSSLELGDSALYFCASSAGTGDEKLFFGSGTQLSVL.